A single sample gave rise to the 20 T cell receptor beta chains below, sequenced in a study of blood T cells in healthy people across ages (dated by TCRdb to 2015 to 2017). The library was obtained by 5' RACE. Sequencing took place on an Illumina HiSeq 2500. The second PCR ran for roughly 7 to 11 cycles and used a J-beta primer mix along with a sample-barcoded 5' primer. The raw public reads went through TCRdb reprocessing: fastp at Q25, MiXCR clone calling, in-frame beta chains kept. For every CDR3 protein sequence, its rows merge into one entry that carries the most common genes and DNA. This sample comprises fewer than 2,000,000 distinct CDR3 sequences, 34% of them detected only once. The ten most abundant clones make up around 11% of the sample. Sequenced input: blood. The origin of the receptors is a woman aged 25 to 45 in good health.

V gene TRBV4-1 combines with J gene TRBJ2-1, with D perhaps TRBD2 (6 bases). CDR1 and CDR2 from the germline V gene are MGHRA and YSYEKL. V shed 4 bases and J shed 6 bases, with 13 bases lying between them. This CDR3 spans 14 amino acids. This CDR3 reads CASSLSGLSNEQFF. CDR3 in DNA: TGCGCCAGCAGCCTCTCGGGACTCAGCAATGAGCAGTTCTTC.

This clonotype was detected a few times. The rearrangement uses TRBV5-5 and TRBJ2-6; D is unclear. Germline V CDR1 and CDR2: SGHKS, YYEKEE (reference sequence). The CDR3 length is 16 residues. Trimming pared 0 bases from V and 0 bases from J, leaving 7 bases between. The CDR3 loop reads CASSLAGDSGANVLTF. The CDR3 DNA is TGTGCCAGCAGCTTGGCTGGAGACTCTGGGGCCAACGTCCTGACTTTC.

The chain recombines TRBV20-1 with TRBJ2-1, with 9 bases that match TRBD2. J lost 9 bases, V lost 6 bases, and 12 bases had no gene match. The CDR3 length is 14 residues. Germline assignment: CDR1 DFQATT and CDR2 SNEGSKA (reference sequence). CDR3 sequence reads: CSARRGAGGGEQFF. CDR3 in DNA: TGCAGTGCGCGCCGAGGAGCGGGAGGCGGTGAGCAGTTCTTC.

The chain employs TRBV20-1 and TRBJ2-1; possible D gene TRBD2, 7 bases. This CDR3 is 12 amino acids long. Germline loops: CDR1 DFQATT, CDR2 SNEGSKA (reference sequence). V shed 7 bases and J shed 8 bases, with 15 bases lying between them. CDR3 sequence reads: CSGRVGGDEQFF. The CDR3 region has the DNA TGCAGTGGGCGAGTAGGGGGGGATGAGCAGTTCTTC.

This clonotype came up a few times. The chain is built from TRBV5-5 and TRBJ2-1, with 7 nucleotides matching TRBD1. Germline trimming cut 3 bases from V and 6 bases from J; bases unmatched to any gene: 12. This CDR3 region has 16 residues. Germline assignment: CDR1 SGHKS and CDR2 YYEKEE (reference sequence). The CDR3 DNA follows: TGTGCCAGCAGCTGGACTGACAGGGCGGTAATCAATGAGCAGTTCTTC. This translates into CASSWTDRAVINEQFF.

This rearrangement joins TRBV5-1 to TRBJ2-7; 12 bases are shared with TRBD1. The CDR3 is made up of 15 amino acids. With 4 bases clipped from V and 5 bases from J, the junction kept 7 bases outside the gene matches. CDR1 and CDR2 from the germline V gene are SGHRS and YFSETQ. CDR3 residues: CASSRGTGGVNEQYF. In DNA, the CDR3 is TGCGCCAGCAGCCGAGGGACAGGGGGCGTGAACGAGCAGTACTTC. Full variable domain (missing parts from reference TRBV5-1 and TRBJ2-7): KAGVTQTPRYLIKTRGQQVTLSCSPISGHRSVSWYQQTPGQGLQFLFEYFSETQRNKGNFPGRFSGRQFSNSRSEMNVSTLELGDSALYLCASSRGTGGVNEQYFGPGTRLTVT.

The chain is built from TRBV20-1 and TRBJ2-3; TRBD1 might be the D (6 bases). Deletions cut 2 bases from V and 2 bases from J, with 17 bases between. Germline CDR1 DFQATT, CDR2 SNEGSKA (reference sequence). The CDR3 loop spans 16 amino acids. Written as DNA, the CDR3 is TGCAGTGCTAGATGGTATGGGGGCGGTCACACAGATACGCAGTATTTT. Its translation: CSARWYGGGHTDTQYF.

This rearrangement joins TRBV3-1 to TRBJ2-4, with 9 bases fitting TRBD2. The V gene's germline CDR1 is LGHDT and CDR2 YNNKEL (reference sequence). V lost 3 bases and J lost 8; bases outside the gene matches: 2. The length of the CDR3 is 13 residues. The CDR3 here is CASSQRGGHIQYF. The CDR3 DNA reads as TGTGCCAGCAGCCAGCGGGGGGGTCACATTCAGTACTTC.

The V call is TRBV4-1, the J call TRBJ2-7, with 10 bases that match TRBD1. Per germline, CDR1 MGHRA and CDR2 YSYEKL. Trimming removed 4 bases from V and 2 bases from J; junction bases left unmatched: 17. CDR3 size: 19 residues. The CDR3 reads CASSLAGTGVRTKPYEQYF. The DNA of the CDR3 is TGCGCCAGCAGCCTTGCCGGGACAGGGGTACGGACTAAACCCTACGAGCAGTACTTC.

This sequence joins TRBV20-1 and TRBJ1-2; tentatively, D is TRBD1 (6 bases). Germline V gene lookup returns CDR1 DFQATT and CDR2 SNEGSKA (reference sequence). With 3 bases removed from V and 8 bases from J, the gap between germline ends came to 19 bases. The CDR3 covers 14 residues. The CDR3 DNA reads as TGCAGTGCTAGTCGGGGGCCCCTACGATCCGGCTACACCTTC. Its protein is CSASRGPLRSGYTF.

The V and J genes are TRBV20-1 and TRBJ2-3, with 9 bases that match TRBD2. Germline CDR1 DFQATT, CDR2 SNEGSKA (reference sequence). The CDR3 runs to 17 residues. V shed 6 bases and J 1 base; nucleotides not matched to a gene: 14. CDR3 bases: TGCAGTGCGAGGTCGCTAGCGGGGTTGATACGCACAGATACGCAGTATTTT. It specifies CSARSLAGLIRTDTQYF.

This clonotype was counted only a few times. V gene TRBV7-2 combines with J gene TRBJ2-3, with D perhaps matching TRBD1 (6 bases). Germline V gene data show CDR1 as SGHTA and CDR2 as FQGNSA. CDR3 length: 16 amino acids. V gave up 1 base and J gave up 2 bases, with 13 bases separating them. CDR3 sequence reads: CASSLVPRGSTDTQYF. The DNA for the CDR3 is TGTGCCAGCAGCTTAGTTCCGAGGGGGTCCACAGATACGCAGTATTTT.

This clonotype has more than one count but fewer than ten. The chain recombines TRBV4-1 with TRBJ1-6; the D is unclear. This CDR3 comprises 15 residues. The V gene's germline CDR1 is MGHRA and CDR2 YSYEKL. V dropped 4 bases and J dropped 6 bases, with 13 bases sitting between them. This CDR3 reads CASSLETQFNSPLHF. Here the CDR3 DNA reads TGCGCCAGCAGCCTTGAAACACAATTTAATTCACCCCTCCACTTT.

The chain is built from TRBV5-6 and TRBJ1-1; 10 nucleotides line up with TRBD1. CDR3 size: 15 residues. Germline V gives CDR1 SGHDT, CDR2 YYEEEE. V was pared by 3 bases and J by 4 bases, with 6 bases of the junction left unmatched. The CDR3, as DNA: TGTGCCAGCAGCTGGGACAGGGGAGGTGGCACTGAAGCTTTCTTT. Protein: CASSWDRGGGTEAFF.

This clonotype turned up a few times. The V and J genes are TRBV3-1 and TRBJ2-1; possibly TRBD2 for D (6 bases). The CDR3 has 13 amino acids. Per germline, CDR1 LGHDT and CDR2 YNNKEL (reference sequence). Trimming pared 5 bases from V and 5 bases from J, leaving 10 bases between. Here the CDR3 DNA reads TGTGCCAGCAGCACACTAGCTCACAATGAGCAGTTCTTC. It codes for CASSTLAHNEQFF.

The chain employs TRBV6-6 and TRBJ2-3; 8 nucleotides match TRBD1. Germline CDR1 and CDR2: MNHNY and SVGAGI (reference sequence). This CDR3 region has 16 residues. V was clipped by 1 base and J by 8 bases; unmatched bases: 11. CDR3 residues: CASSYFSGGEAGTQYF. DNA for the CDR3: TGTGCCAGCAGTTACTTCTCAGGGGGCGAGGCGGGTACGCAGTATTTT.

This clonotype was picked up a small number of times. The CDR3 nucleotides read TGTGCCACCAGCAGAGAATCCGGGACAGGGGCCTACAATGAGCAGTTCTTC. The encoded protein is CATSRESGTGAYNEQFF. V usage is TRBV15 and J usage is TRBJ2-1, with 10 bases aligning to TRBD1. V trimming: 0 bases; J trimming: 2 bases; junction bases outside the gene matches: 4. Germline V CDR1 and CDR2: LNHNV, YYDKDF (reference sequence). The CDR3 loop spans 17 amino acids.

The V and J genes are TRBV5-6 and TRBJ2-7; 8 bases are shared with TRBD2. Germline lookup yields CDR1 SGHDT and CDR2 YYEEEE. The CDR3 sequence is 15 residues long. The V and J ends lost 5 bases and 7 bases, in that order; junction bases with no gene match: 14. The CDR3 coding sequence is TGTGCCAGCAGTCCCTCCCAACTAGCGGCGCGAGAGCAGTACTTC. Amino acids: CASSPSQLAAREQYF.

V usage is TRBV29-1 and J usage is TRBJ1-1; TRBD1 matches at 9 bases. Per germline, CDR1 SQVTM and CDR2 ANQGSEA. The CDR3 is 13 amino acids. After removal of 6 bases from V and 3 bases from J, the junction contained 5 bases not matched to a gene. DNA of the CDR3: TGCAGCGTGAACAGGGGGCCGGACACTGAAGCTTTCTTT. Translating gives CSVNRGPDTEAFF.

This clonotype was seen ten or more times. The V call is TRBV7-2, the J call TRBJ2-1, with 7 bases aligning to TRBD1. Germline V gene sequence: CDR1 SGHTA, CDR2 FQGNSA. V lost 0 bases and J lost 3; bases outside the gene matches: 2. The CDR3 totals 15 residues. CDR3 in amino acids: CASSLAGTVYNEQFF. The CDR3, as DNA: TGTGCCAGCAGCTTAGCTGGGACAGTCTACAATGAGCAGTTCTTC.